The 21 T cell receptor beta chains given below trace back to one sample, sequenced in a study of T cells in localized non-small cell lung cancer. Assay used: immunoSEQ multiplex PCR; TCRdb lists only in-frame clones, some missing. The data hold under 40,000 clones, with over 75% observed a single time. The sample consisted of peripheral blood, taken before any cancer treatment. These receptors originate from a male donor aged 60 or over with stage III lung adenocarcinoma.

The chain employs TRBV6-5 and TRBJ1-1; tentative D call: TRBD1 (5 bases). The CDR3 is 14 residues long. V was shortened by 7 bases and J by 4 bases, with 16 bases between the two germline ends. From germline, CDR1 is MNHEY and CDR2 SVGAGI. CDR3 sequence reads: CASTREGRGTEAFF. CDR3 DNA sequence: TGTGCCAGCACCCGCGAGGGGAGAGGCACTGAAGCTTTCTTT.

This chain joins TRBV4-2 and TRBJ2-7; D remains unclear. Germline lookup yields CDR1 LGHNA and CDR2 YNFKEQ. This CDR3 contains 14 residues. Trimming pared 1 base from V and 3 bases from J, leaving 10 bases between. Here the CDR3 reads CASSQVSTGYEQYF. CDR3 sequence (DNA): TGTGCCAGCAGCCAAGTGAGTACGGGCTACGAGCAGTACTTC.

This sequence joins TRBV29-1 and TRBJ2-7; the D gene is possibly TRBD1 (7 bases). Trimming left V 6 bases short and J 4 bases short, with 19 bases between. CDR3 length: 14 amino acids. In germline, CDR1 is SQVTM, CDR2 ANQGSEA. The CDR3 here is CSVSQGGASYEQYF. The CDR3 nucleotides read TGCAGCGTCTCTCAGGGGGGCGCATCTTACGAGCAGTACTTC.

The sample holds one count of this clone. This chain uses TRBV30 with TRBJ2-1; TRBD2 aligns across 10 bases. CDR1 and CDR2 from the germline V gene are GTSNPN and SVGIG (reference sequence). This CDR3 region has 16 residues. Trimming cost V 3 bases and J 7 bases; bases outside gene matches: 12. In DNA form, the CDR3 reads TGTGCCTGGAGCCCAGAGGCTAGCGGGAGATGGAATGAGCAGTTCTTC. Its translation is CAWSPEASGRWNEQFF.

The chain couples TRBV2 to TRBJ2-2, with D possibly called TRBD1 or TRBD2 (5 bases each). The CDR3 spans 17 residues. Trimming left V 6 bases short and J 5 bases short, with 22 bases between. Germline CDR1 and CDR2: SNHLY and FYNNEI. The CDR3 spells CASRPNAWGLQTGELFF. CDR3 DNA sequence: TGTGCCAGCAGACCAAACGCATGGGGGTTACAGACCGGGGAGCTGTTTTTT.

Here the CDR3 DNA reads TGCGCCAGCAGCTTGGGACAGACCAGCTACAATGAGCAGTTCTTC. Its protein product is CASSLGQTSYNEQFF. This chain uses TRBV5-1 with TRBJ2-1; D may be TRBD1 (5 bases). Trimming took 0 bases from V and 3 from J, leaving 10 bases between them. This CDR3 is built from 15 residues. Germline CDR1 SGHRS, CDR2 YFSETQ.

This clone appeared once. The J gene is TRBJ2-5, the V gene TRBV2; D perhaps matches TRBD2 (6 bases). CDR1 and CDR2 from the germline V gene are SNHLY and FYNNEI. This CDR3 is 15 amino acids long. Trimming removed 7 bases at V and 2 bases at J, with 17 bases between. The DNA for the CDR3 is TGTGCCAGCATAGAGGTAGTGGAGGGGCAAGAGACCCAGTACTTC. Translating gives CASIEVVEGQETQYF.

The chain joins TRBV27 to TRBJ2-7; D ambiguous. The CDR3 totals 13 residues. In germline, CDR1 is MNHEY, CDR2 SMNVEV (reference sequence). V shed 2 bases and J shed 4 bases, with 9 bases lying between them. In DNA, the CDR3 is TGTGCCAGCAGTTTAAAAGACAATTACGAGCAGTACTTC. Translation gives CASSLKDNYEQYF.

The V gene is TRBV29-1, the J gene TRBJ1-1, with D maybe TRBD1 (5 bases). V shed 7 bases and J shed 8 bases, with 17 bases lying between them. Germline CDR1 reads SQVTM; CDR2 reads ANQGSEA. The CDR3 covers 12 residues. This CDR3 reads CSAGGVTAEAFF. Written as DNA, the CDR3 is TGCAGCGCGGGGGGGGTAACGGCAGAAGCTTTCTTT.

CDR3 DNA: TGTGCCAGCAGCTCCCATGGGGAGACCCAGTACTTC. Encoded protein: CASSSHGETQYF. The V and J genes are TRBV7-9 and TRBJ2-5; D not certain. Germline-derived CDR1 and CDR2 are SEHNR and FQNEAQ (reference sequence). V was cut by 4 bases and J by 5 bases, with 8 bases left in between. This CDR3 has 12 amino acids. The variable domain in full, completed from reference TRBV7-9 and TRBJ2-5, reads DTGVSQNPRHKITKRGQNVTFRCDPISEHNRLYWYRQTLGQGPEFLTYFQNEAQLEKSRLLSDRFSAERPKGSFSTLEIQRTEQGDSAMYLCASSSHGETQYFGPGTRLLVL.

The J gene is TRBJ1-3, the V gene TRBV14; tentatively, D is TRBD1 (5 bases). Trimming removed 4 bases from V and 2 bases from J, with 9 bases in between. Germline loops: CDR1 SGHDN, CDR2 FVKESK. This CDR3 comprises 14 residues. The CDR3 loop is CASSLQGAGNTIYF. CDR3 coding DNA: TGTGCCAGCAGCCTCCAGGGCGCTGGAAACACCATATATTTT.

The chain combines TRBV5-6 with TRBJ1-2; D is unclear. V was clipped by 3 bases and J by 2 bases, with 5 bases between them. This CDR3 is built from 12 residues. Germline V gene sequence: CDR1 SGHDT, CDR2 YYEEEE. The CDR3 loop is CASSSLNYGYTF. CDR3 bases: TGTGCCAGCAGCTCTCTAAACTATGGCTACACCTTC.

The J gene is TRBJ1-4, the V gene TRBV30; D unresolved. The CDR3 covers 12 residues. Per the germline V gene, CDR1 is GTSNPN and CDR2 is SVGIG (reference sequence). Deletions cut 2 bases from V and 8 bases from J, with 9 bases between. This chain's CDR3 is CAWSTTQEKLFF. CDR3 nucleotide sequence: TGTGCCTGGAGTACCACTCAGGAAAAACTGTTTTTT.

This chain connects TRBV9 to TRBJ1-5; no clear D. Per germline, CDR1 SGDLS and CDR2 YYNGEE. The CDR3 consists of 15 residues. V was clipped by 1 base and J by 9 bases, with 17 bases between them. The CDR3 region is CASSVFPDQGLPQHF. CDR3 bases: TGTGCCAGCAGCGTATTCCCCGACCAAGGTCTGCCCCAGCATTTT. Together with reference TRBV9 and TRBJ1-5, the CDR3 gives the full variable domain: DSGVTQTPKHLITATGQRVTLRCSPRSGDLSVYWYQQSLDQGLQFLIQYYNGEERAKGNILERFSAQQFPDLHSELNLSSLELGDSALYFCASSVFPDQGLPQHFGDGTRLSIL.

The chain employs TRBV7-9 and TRBJ1-3; D remains ambiguous. Trimming left V 2 bases short and J 2 bases short, with 16 bases between. Germline CDR1 reads SEHNR; CDR2 reads FQNEAQ (reference sequence). The CDR3 length is 17 residues. The CDR3 nucleotides are TGTGCCAGCAGCTTAAACTTAAGGACTCTTGCTGGAAACACCATATATTTT. This gives the protein CASSLNLRTLAGNTIYF.

The rearrangement links TRBV2 to TRBJ1-5; the D gene is possibly TRBD1 (5 bases). The CDR3 totals 13 residues. Germline V CDR1 and CDR2: SNHLY, FYNNEI. V was trimmed by 7 bases and J by 8 bases, leaving 15 bases between them. Here the CDR3 reads CASTGTVGEPQHF. Here the CDR3 DNA reads TGTGCCAGCACCGGGACCGTCGGAGAGCCCCAGCATTTT.

The CDR3 protein is CASSVGPHVGGELFF. The DNA for the CDR3 is TGTGCCAGTAGTGTCGGGCCACACGTGGGCGGGGAGCTGTTTTTT. The chain couples TRBV19 to TRBJ2-2; D is ambiguous. The CDR3 is made up of 15 amino acids. V dropped 5 bases and J dropped 7 bases, with 17 bases sitting between them. The germline CDR1 and CDR2 sequences are LNHDA and SQIVND (reference sequence).

The J gene is TRBJ2-6, the V gene TRBV11-2, with a possible D match to TRBD2 (5 bases). The CDR3 consists of 16 residues. V gave up 1 base and J gave up 3 bases, with 10 bases separating them. From germline, CDR1 is SGHAT and CDR2 FQNNGV. The chain's CDR3 is CASSLGSGFGANVLTF. Here the CDR3 DNA reads TGTGCCAGCAGCTTAGGGTCGGGGTTTGGGGCCAACGTCCTGACTTTC.

There are a few counts of this clone. The chain links TRBV29-1 to TRBJ1-1; 7 bases agree with TRBD1. Germline values: CDR1 SQVTM, CDR2 ANQGSEA. The junction had 12 bases not matched to a gene; V was cut back by 7 bases and J by 1 base. This CDR3 has 15 residues. The CDR3 loop reads CSARDRGTSNTEAFF. CDR3 bases: TGCAGCGCCCGGGACAGAGGTACCTCGAACACTGAAGCTTTCTTT. Combining the CDR3 with reference TRBV29-1 and TRBJ1-1 gives the whole variable domain SAVISQKPSRDICQRGTSLTIQCQVDSQVTMMFWYRQQPGQSLTLIATANQGSEATYESGFVIDKFPISRPNLTFSTLTVSNMSPEDSSIYLCSARDRGTSNTEAFFGQGTRLTVV.

In DNA form, the CDR3 reads TGTGCCAGCAGAGTCAGCGGTACGGGTGGCTACACCTTC. This gives the protein CASRVSGTGGYTF. The rearrangement joins TRBV28 to TRBJ1-2; D gene ambiguous. Per germline, CDR1 MDHEN and CDR2 SYDVKM. This CDR3 is 13 amino acids long. The germline V and J ends were trimmed by 6 bases and 7 bases, with 15 bases remaining between them.

The rearrangement joins TRBV19 to TRBJ1-4, with 10 bases identical to TRBD1. In germline, CDR1 is LNHDA, CDR2 SQIVND (reference sequence). V was clipped by 10 bases and J by 2 bases; unmatched bases: 10. The CDR3 contains 16 residues. The CDR3 reads CATGDRGSRTNEKLFF. CDR3 coding DNA: TGTGCCACGGGGGACAGGGGCTCTAGGACTAATGAAAAACTGTTTTTT. The whole variable domain, remainder taken from reference TRBV19 and TRBJ1-4, is DGGITQSPKYLFRKEGQNVTLSCEQNLNHDAMYWYRQDPGQGLRLIYYSQIVNDFQKGDIAEGYSVSREKKESFPLTVTSAQKNPTAFYLCATGDRGSRTNEKLFFGSGTQLSVL.